The present T cell receptor beta chain was sequenced within a study of blood T cell repertoires in COVID-19. TCRdb's copy holds only in-frame clones and misses some; the assay was immunoSEQ multiplex PCR. The repertoire consists of around 500,000 clones, with 85% to 90% occurring once and the leading ten covering approximately 1.8%. The CDR3 runs 14 residues. Germline V gene data show CDR1 as LNHNV and CDR2 as YYDKDF (reference sequence). V lost 4 bases and J lost 7, with 11 bases in between. This receptor was taken from a woman between 35 and 50 years old who had recovered from COVID-19. Input material: PBMCs or T cells enriched from blood (not recorded which). The chain joins TRBV15 to TRBJ1-6; a weak D match, TRBD1 (6 bases). CDR3 region: CATSTTGVNSPLHF. The CDR3 DNA is TGTGCCACCAGCACGACAGGAGTGAATTCACCCCTCCACTTT.